A single sample gave rise to the 29 T cell receptor beta chains below, sequenced in a study of T-cell reconstitution after alpha-beta-depleted transplantation in children. This sample's TCRbeta library carried unique molecular identifier barcodes. TCRdb itself ran the PCR reads through MiXCR, one entry per CDR3 protein. Of about 400,000 distinct CDR3 sequences listed, less than 15% were seen once; the top ten hold around 4.5%. Specimen: PBMCs, collected from the stem cell graft. Receptor source: a human donor who donated a stem cell graft to a child with Fanconi anemia.

The V and J genes are TRBV6-1 and TRBJ1-5; D remains ambiguous. CDR3 length: 14 amino acids. Germline loops: CDR1 MNHNS, CDR2 SASEGT. The V end was cut by 10 bases, the J end by 4 bases, with 17 bases between. As DNA, the CDR3 is TGTGCCACCGCAGTGGGCTTGAGGAATCAGCCCCAGCATTTT. It is translated as CATAVGLRNQPQHF.

This clonotype was observed at least ten times. The V gene is TRBV25-1, the J gene TRBJ1-2, with a possible D match to TRBD1 (5 bases). The CDR3 runs 13 residues. CDR1 and CDR2 (germline): MGHDK, SYGVNS. V gave up 6 bases and J gave up 5 bases, with 13 bases separating them. DNA of the CDR3: TGTGCCAGCAGAACGGGGCAGCAATATGGCTACACCTTC. Its translation: CASRTGQQYGYTF.

This clonotype showed up just a few times. V usage is TRBV7-2 and J usage is TRBJ2-4, with 7 bases matching TRBD1. This CDR3 spans 11 amino acids. Per the germline V gene, CDR1 is SGHTA and CDR2 is FQGNSA. V was clipped by 5 bases and J by 12 bases; unmatched bases: 4. The CDR3 nucleotides are TGTGCCAGCAGCGTCCGGGACAGTCAGTACTTC. It translates to CASSVRDSQYF.

This chain uses TRBV6-5 with TRBJ1-4; D possibly corresponds to TRBD1 (5 bases). This CDR3 is built from 12 residues. Trimming removed 6 bases at V and 5 bases at J, with 7 bases between. The germline CDR1 and CDR2 sequences are MNHEY and SVGAGI. The CDR3 region is CASRGQNEKLFF. CDR3 DNA sequence: TGTGCCAGCAGGGGGCAAAATGAAAAACTGTTTTTT.

The chain combines TRBV9 with TRBJ2-3; TRBD1 might be the D (5 bases). V was pared by 3 bases and J by 1 base, with 9 bases between. CDR3 length equals 14 residues. CDR1 SGDLS and CDR2 YYNGEE come from the germline V gene. The CDR3 bases are TGTGCCAGCAGCGCCGGACACGGCACAGATACGCAGTATTTT. Translated, it gives CASSAGHGTDTQYF.

The V gene is TRBV15, the J gene TRBJ2-1; 13 bases fit TRBD2. CDR3 length: 15 residues. With 3 bases clipped from V and 8 bases from J, the junction kept 4 bases outside the gene matches. CDR1 and CDR2 from the germline V gene are LNHNV and YYDKDF (reference sequence). CDR3 loop: CATSRSGLAGDEQFF. Written as DNA, the CDR3 is TGTGCCACCAGCAGGTCCGGACTAGCGGGAGATGAGCAGTTCTTC.

This clonotype was seen many times. At one end, the junction sequence differs from germline, possibly due to a read error. The CDR3 sequence: CSVETPGRKWGF. The DNA for the CDR3 is TGCAGCGTAGAAACCCCGGGACGAAAGTGGGGCTTC. This chain connects TRBV29-1 to TRBJ2-1; the D call may be TRBD1 or TRBD2 (5 bases each). Per germline, CDR1 SQVTM and CDR2 ANQGSEA. The CDR3 length is 12 residues.

This clonotype was seen a handful of times. V gene TRBV2 combines with J gene TRBJ2-2; a weak D match, TRBD2 (5 bases). The CDR3 has 13 residues. Between the trimmed V and J ends, which lost 7 bases and 4 bases, there was a span of 10 bases. Per the germline V gene, CDR1 is SNHLY and CDR2 is FYNNEI. The DNA for the CDR3 is TGTGCCAGCAAGGAGACTACCACCGGGGAGCTGTTTTTT. Translation: CASKETTTGELFF.

This clonotype appeared a few times. This chain uses TRBV5-1 with TRBJ1-6, with D maybe TRBD1 (5 bases). V lost 0 bases and J lost 10, with 20 bases in between. The CDR3 contains 17 residues. CDR1 and CDR2 from the germline V gene are SGHRS and YFSETQ. The CDR3 DNA reads TGCGCCAGCAGCTTGGAATCACAGGTTGGGGGTTGGTCACCCCTCCACTTT. As protein: CASSLESQVGGWSPLHF. Complete variable domain (other parts from reference TRBV5-1 and TRBJ1-6): KAGVTQTPRYLIKTRGQQVTLSCSPISGHRSVSWYQQTPGQGLQFLFEYFSETQRNKGNFPGRFSGRQFSNSRSEMNVSTLELGDSALYLCASSLESQVGGWSPLHFGNGTRLTVT.

This clonotype has a handful of counts. The chain links TRBV6-1 to TRBJ1-1; D possibly corresponds to TRBD1 (5 bases). V was pared by 11 bases and J by 3 bases, with 16 bases between. This CDR3 comprises 13 residues. The V gene's germline CDR1 is MNHNS and CDR2 SASEGT. CDR3 nucleotide sequence: TGTGCCGGCCGGGACCTTCGGGACACTGAAGCTTTCTTT. Its protein is CAGRDLRDTEAFF.

The table lists this clonotype with a few counts. The genes are TRBV12-3 or TRBV12-4 and TRBJ1-1; D may be TRBD1 (5 bases). The V and J ends lost 5 bases and 3 bases respectively, with 10 bases between them. CDR3 size: 13 residues. CDR3 DNA sequence: TGTGCCAGCAGTCCCGGGGCGCACACTGAAGCTTTCTTT. Its protein product is CASSPGAHTEAFF.

The chain employs TRBV24-1 and TRBJ1-2; D ambiguous. The CDR3 runs to 12 residues. CDR1 is KGHDR and CDR2 is SFDVKD in the germline V gene. Trimming pared 2 bases from V and 8 bases from J, leaving 8 bases between. CDR3 nucleotides: TGTGCCACCAGTGATTCTCCCGGGGGCTACACCTTC. Its translation: CATSDSPGGYTF.

This clonotype was recorded a few times. The chain joins TRBV12-3 or TRBV12-4 to TRBJ1-1, with D unresolved. The CDR3 spans 14 residues. The V and J ends lost 5 bases and 1 base respectively, with 11 bases between them. CDR3 amino acids: CASSLGNANTEAFF. The CDR3 DNA reads as TGTGCCAGCAGTCTAGGGAATGCGAACACTGAAGCTTTCTTT.

The V gene is TRBV3-1, the J gene TRBJ1-1; 8 positions match TRBD1. The ends lost 4 bases at V and 11 bases at J; junction bases unmatched: 9. The CDR3 has 13 amino acids. Germline CDR1 reads LGHDT; CDR2 reads YNNKEL (reference sequence). The CDR3 spells CASSLSTGVGAFF. The CDR3 DNA follows: TGTGCCAGCAGCCTATCGACAGGGGTGGGGGCTTTCTTT. Variable domain in full (rest from reference TRBV3-1 and TRBJ1-1): DTAVSQTPKYLVTQMGNDKSIKCEQNLGHDTMYWYKQDSKKFLKIMFSYNNKELIINETVPNRFSPKSPDKAHLNLHINSLELGDSAVYFCASSLSTGVGAFFGQGTRLTVV.

This clonotype was seen only a few times. This sequence joins TRBV12-3 or TRBV12-4 and TRBJ1-6; D not certain. This CDR3 contains 15 residues. Trimming left V 3 bases short and J 0 bases short, with 6 bases between. The CDR3 bases are TGTGCCAGCAGTTTGAGCAGCTCCTATAATTCACCCCTCCACTTT. This encodes CASSLSSSYNSPLHF.

This clonotype turned up a few times. The chain combines TRBV4-3 with TRBJ2-5, with TRBD2 matching 10 bases. The CDR3 covers 16 residues. Germline values: CDR1 LGHNA, CDR2 YSLEER. Losses at the gene ends were 4 bases for V and 1 base for J; bases not matched to a gene: 6. CDR3: CASSRQASGGQETQYF. CDR3 bases: TGCGCCAGCAGCCGCCAGGCTAGCGGGGGCCAAGAGACCCAGTACTTC.

This clonotype showed up many times. V is TRBV5-1 and J is TRBJ2-5; D is unclear. The germline gives CDR1 SGHRS, CDR2 YFSETQ. The length of the CDR3 is 12 residues. V was pared by 4 bases and J by 4 bases, with 8 bases between. This CDR3 is CASSMERETQYF. As DNA, the CDR3 is TGCGCCAGCAGCATGGAGAGAGAGACCCAGTACTTC. The entire variable domain, with the rest obtained from reference TRBV5-1 and TRBJ2-5, is as follows: KAGVTQTPRYLIKTRGQQVTLSCSPISGHRSVSWYQQTPGQGLQFLFEYFSETQRNKGNFPGRFSGRQFSNSRSEMNVSTLELGDSALYLCASSMERETQYFGPGTRLLVL.

This clonotype was picked up many times. This chain links TRBV7-9 with TRBJ2-1; 10 nucleotides match TRBD2. CDR3 length equals 14 residues. Germline assignment: CDR1 SEHNR and CDR2 FQNEAQ (reference sequence). The CDR3 bases are TGTGCAAGCCCCCTAGCGGGGGCCTACAATGAGCAGTTCTTC. Amino acid sequence: CASPLAGAYNEQFF.

This clonotype has a count of ten or more. V and J are TRBV12-3 or TRBV12-4 and TRBJ2-1, with D perhaps given as TRBD1 or TRBD2 (6 bases each). V lost 4 bases, J lost 9 bases, and 13 bases lay in between. The CDR3 extends over 13 amino acids. The CDR3 coding sequence is TGTGCCAGCAGTTCCCGACTAGGGGGTGAGCAGTTCTTC. Protein sequence: CASSSRLGGEQFF.

This clonotype was picked up a small number of times. The V and J genes are TRBV2 and TRBJ2-7, with D perhaps given as TRBD1 or TRBD2 (5 bases each). V dropped 1 base and J dropped 5 bases, with 9 bases sitting between them. CDR1 SNHLY and CDR2 FYNNEI come from the germline V gene. The CDR3 runs to 13 residues. CDR3 amino acids: CASSEVRGDEQYV. Written as DNA, the CDR3 is TGTGCCAGCAGTGAAGTAAGAGGGGACGAGCAGTACGTC.

This clonotype appeared a few times. The chain employs TRBV4-1 and TRBJ2-1; 8 bases are shared with TRBD1. Germline V gene sequence: CDR1 MGHRA, CDR2 YSYEKL. This CDR3 has 17 amino acids. V lost 0 bases and J lost 7; bases outside the gene matches: 11. CDR3 DNA: TGCGCCAGCAGCCAAGAACAGGACAGGGCGTGGGGGAATGAGCAGTTCTTC. It translates to CASSQEQDRAWGNEQFF.

The chain links TRBV5-1 to TRBJ1-1, with no clear D. The CDR3 is made up of 14 amino acids. Between the trimmed V and J ends, which lost 4 bases and 1 base, there was a span of 11 bases. CDR1 and CDR2 from the germline V gene are SGHRS and YFSETQ. The CDR3 reads CASSQRPENTEAFF. CDR3 DNA: TGCGCCAGCAGCCAGCGGCCAGAGAACACTGAAGCTTTCTTT.

The genes are TRBV12-3 or TRBV12-4 and TRBJ1-5, with D perhaps matching TRBD1 (6 bases). CDR3 length: 18 amino acids. Trimming took 3 bases from V and 1 from J, leaving 19 bases between them. CDR3 region: CASSLKGGGFGSNQPQHF. The CDR3 region has the DNA TGTGCCAGCAGTTTGAAGGGGGGCGGCTTTGGGAGCAATCAGCCCCAGCATTTT.

This clonotype turned up a few times. The chain uses TRBV5-4 and TRBJ2-3, with D possibly being TRBD1 (5 bases). The ends were cut back, 1 base at V and 2 bases at J, with 8 bases in the middle. The V gene's germline CDR1 is SGHNT and CDR2 YYREEE (reference sequence). CDR3 size: 14 residues. The CDR3, as DNA: TGTGCCAGCAGCTTGACAGGAATCACAGATACGCAGTATTTT. Protein product: CASSLTGITDTQYF.

CDR3 protein: CASSPNRGWEETQYF. The CDR3 DNA reads as TGTGCCAGCTCACCAAACAGGGGCTGGGAGGAGACCCAGTACTTC. The chain joins TRBV18 to TRBJ2-5; 7 positions agree with TRBD1. The V and J ends lost 2 bases and 5 bases, in that order; junction bases with no gene match: 8. This CDR3 has 15 residues. Germline loops: CDR1 KGHSH, CDR2 LQKENI.

In this sample, this clonotype turned up a few times. This chain links TRBV6-2 or TRBV6-3 with TRBJ2-5; D remains unclear. The CDR3 contains 13 residues. V was trimmed by 7 bases and J by 2 bases, leaving 11 bases between them. Germline CDR1 reads MNHEY; CDR2 reads SVGEGT. The CDR3 is CASMRPPQETQYF. The CDR3 bases are TGTGCCAGCATGCGGCCCCCTCAAGAGACCCAGTACTTC.

DNA for the CDR3: TGTGCCAGCTTGCAAAGCGGGGGCATATCCTACAATGAGCAGTTCTTC. Amino acid sequence: CASLQSGGISYNEQFF. The chain combines TRBV18 with TRBJ2-1, with 8 bases lining up with TRBD2. The trim removed 7 bases at V and 1 base at J, leaving 9 bases unmatched. The CDR3 contains 16 residues. From germline, CDR1 is KGHSH and CDR2 LQKENI.

This clonotype occurred a few times. The rearrangement links TRBV20-1 to TRBJ2-6, with D perhaps TRBD2 (5 bases). The germline V and J ends were trimmed by 2 bases and 1 base, with 9 bases remaining between them. The germline V gene has CDR1 DFQATT and CDR2 SNEGSKA (reference sequence). The CDR3 extends over 15 amino acids. In DNA form, the CDR3 reads TGCAGTGCTAGAAAAGGCGGGTCTGGGGCCAACGTCCTGACTTTC. Residues: CSARKGGSGANVLTF.

The V call is TRBV28, the J call TRBJ1-5; weak D call: TRBD1 (5 bases). The V gene lost 1 base and the J gene lost 6 bases, with 16 bases spanning the gap. Germline CDR1 and CDR2: MDHEN and SYDVKM. The CDR3 has 16 amino acids. In DNA form, the CDR3 reads TGTGCCAGCAGTTTATACCGTTTGGAGGGGACTCAGCCCCAGCATTTT. Protein product: CASSLYRLEGTQPQHF.